This entry lists 28 T cell receptor beta chains sequenced from one sample in a study of blood T cells in healthy people across ages. The authors ran a second PCR of 7 to 11 cycles using a sample-barcoded 5' primer and a J-beta primer mix. TCRdb called the 5' RACE reads again in MiXCR, with one record for every CDR3 protein. The repertoire holds over a million distinct CDR3 sequences, with approximately 42% as singletons. Sequenced material: blood. The origin of the receptors is a woman aged 18-30 years in good health.

The genes are TRBV7-9 and TRBJ2-1; TRBD2 is a possible D gene (5 bases). The V gene lost 2 bases and the J gene lost 9 bases, with 11 bases spanning the gap. In germline, CDR1 is SEHNR, CDR2 FQNEAQ (reference sequence). CDR3 length: 13 residues. In DNA form, the CDR3 reads TGTGCCAGCAGCTTATTCTCAGCGGCTGAGCAGTTCTTC. Translating gives CASSLFSAAEQFF.

This clonotype was counted at least ten times. The rearrangement uses TRBV6-1 and TRBJ2-1; D is uncertain. V lost 0 bases and J lost 9, with 6 bases in between. The CDR3 contains 12 residues. Germline lookup yields CDR1 MNHNS and CDR2 SASEGT. The CDR3 nucleotides read TGTGCCAGCAGTGAAGCGCTGGGTGAGCAGTTCTTC. Translating it yields CASSEALGEQFF.

The V call is TRBV3-1, the J call TRBJ2-6; 14 positions agree with TRBD2. CDR1 is LGHDT and CDR2 is YNNKEL in the germline V gene (reference sequence). The CDR3 covers 17 residues. The trim removed 5 bases at V and 4 bases at J, leaving 4 bases unmatched. The CDR3 region is CASSLGLAGAGANVLTF. For the CDR3, the DNA is TGTGCCAGCAGCTTGGGACTAGCGGGAGCCGGGGCCAACGTCCTGACTTTC.

This rearrangement joins TRBV4-1 to TRBJ1-5; no clear D. V gave up 0 bases and J gave up 9 bases, with 12 bases separating them. The CDR3 spans 14 residues. From germline, CDR1 is MGHRA and CDR2 YSYEKL. The CDR3 DNA follows: TGCGCCAGCAGCCAAGATCTAGGGTTCCGGCCCCAGCATTTT. Protein product: CASSQDLGFRPQHF.

The chain recombines TRBV25-1 with TRBJ2-1; D may be TRBD1 or TRBD2 (6 bases each). The CDR3 loop spans 16 amino acids. Per the germline V gene, CDR1 is MGHDK and CDR2 is SYGVNS. V shed 0 bases and J shed 6 bases, with 15 bases lying between them. CDR3 nucleotide sequence: TGTGCCAGCAGTGAATACAGAGGGGGGACGTTCAATGAGCAGTTCTTC. This codes for CASSEYRGGTFNEQFF.

The J gene is TRBJ2-3, the V gene TRBV24-1; the match to TRBD2 covers 9 bases. The ends lost 4 bases at V and 5 bases at J; junction bases unmatched: 6. Germline CDR1 is KGHDR and CDR2 is SFDVKD. This CDR3 is 15 amino acids long. CDR3 in DNA: TGTGCCACCAGTGACCTAGCGGGGCCCCAAGATACGCAGTATTTT. Translating it yields CATSDLAGPQDTQYF.

This clonotype was seen a handful of times. The chain employs TRBV27 and TRBJ2-1, with TRBD2 as a possible D gene (5 bases). Germline loops: CDR1 MNHEY, CDR2 SMNVEV (reference sequence). The CDR3 covers 15 residues. Trimming removed 2 bases at V and 6 bases at J, with 14 bases between. The CDR3 here is CASSLGLADRNEQFF. CDR3 sequence (DNA): TGTGCCAGCAGTTTAGGGCTAGCCGATCGCAATGAGCAGTTCTTC.

The sample holds a few counts of this clonotype. The rearrangement joins TRBV7-2 to TRBJ1-1; D is uncertain. From germline, CDR1 is SGHTA and CDR2 FQGNSA. Trimming pared 3 bases from V and 1 base from J, leaving 6 bases between. The CDR3 contains 13 residues. DNA of the CDR3: TGTGCCAGCAGCTTTGAGAGGAACACTGAAGCTTTCTTT. Translating it yields CASSFERNTEAFF.

This chain joins TRBV5-1 and TRBJ2-5; D not resolved. This CDR3 region has 12 residues. Trimming left V 7 bases short and J 5 bases short, with 12 bases between. The germline gives CDR1 SGHRS, CDR2 YFSETQ. CDR3: CASGRERETQYF. CDR3 in DNA: TGCGCCAGCGGCCGAGAAAGGGAGACCCAGTACTTC. Full variable domain (outside the CDR3, taken from reference TRBV5-1 and TRBJ2-5): KAGVTQTPRYLIKTRGQQVTLSCSPISGHRSVSWYQQTPGQGLQFLFEYFSETQRNKGNFPGRFSGRQFSNSRSEMNVSTLELGDSALYLCASGRERETQYFGPGTRLLVL.

This clonotype was found a few times. V is TRBV12-3 or TRBV12-4 and J is TRBJ2-7; 12 bases agree with TRBD1. This CDR3 has 16 residues. Trimming removed 5 bases from V and 3 bases from J; junction bases left unmatched: 8. This CDR3 is CASSLEGTGGHYEQYF. The CDR3 DNA follows: TGTGCCAGCAGTCTGGAAGGGACAGGGGGCCACTACGAGCAGTACTTC.

The J gene is TRBJ2-5, the V gene TRBV6-1, with 8 bases matching TRBD1. The CDR3 covers 16 residues. CDR1 MNHNS and CDR2 SASEGT come from the germline V gene. Trimming removed 5 bases from V and 3 bases from J; junction bases left unmatched: 11. CDR3: CASSLLGQGLKETQYF. The CDR3 bases are TGTGCCAGCAGTCTTCTCGGACAGGGACTGAAAGAGACCCAGTACTTC.

This clonotype was seen only a few times. The rearrangement joins TRBV20-1 to TRBJ2-1; 8 nucleotides agree with TRBD2. The V gene's germline CDR1 is DFQATT and CDR2 SNEGSKA (reference sequence). The length of the CDR3 is 15 residues. The V gene end was trimmed by 2 bases and the J gene end by 10 bases; junction bases not matched to a gene: 13. The CDR3 is CSARPTGGRLQEQFF. The CDR3 coding sequence is TGCAGTGCTAGACCTACTGGCGGGAGGCTGCAGGAGCAGTTCTTC.

This clonotype was recorded a few times. The rearrangement joins TRBV7-9 to TRBJ2-1, with 9 bases matching TRBD1. Trimming removed 1 base from V and 7 bases from J; junction bases left unmatched: 8. CDR1 SEHNR and CDR2 FQNEAQ come from the germline V gene (reference sequence). The CDR3 is 16 residues long. Here the CDR3 DNA reads TGTGCCAGCAGCTTAGGGGACAGGGAAGTATGGAATGAGCAGTTCTTC. Translation: CASSLGDREVWNEQFF.

This clonotype was detected only a few times. The chain joins TRBV3-1 to TRBJ2-3; D unclear. The CDR3 is 17 amino acids. Germline CDR1 reads LGHDT; CDR2 reads YNNKEL (reference sequence). The V and J ends lost 0 bases and 0 bases respectively, with 13 bases between them. The CDR3 DNA follows: TGTGCCAGCAGCCAAGACGGCTCCCCAGAAAGCACAGATACGCAGTATTTT. Residues: CASSQDGSPESTDTQYF.

The genes are TRBV4-1 and TRBJ1-2; 11 nucleotides match TRBD1. The CDR3 spans 15 residues. Germline CDR1 reads MGHRA; CDR2 reads YSYEKL. The V segment lost 1 base and the J segment 7 bases; nucleotides outside the gene matches: 5. For the CDR3, the DNA is TGCGCCAGCAGCCAAGCGGACAGGGGGCTTTTTGGCTACACCTTC. Translated: CASSQADRGLFGYTF.

The chain recombines TRBV13 with TRBJ2-2; D gene unclear. Germline V lookup: CDR1 PRHDT, CDR2 FYEKMQ (reference sequence). This CDR3 has 15 residues. The V end was cut by 5 bases, the J end by 2 bases, with 12 bases between. CDR3 sequence (DNA): TGTGCCAGCAGCCCCCAGGAGTTTAACACCGGGGAGCTGTTTTTT. It is translated as CASSPQEFNTGELFF.

The V call is TRBV28, the J call TRBJ2-1; TRBD1 or TRBD2 may be the D gene (5 bases each). The CDR3 totals 16 residues. V lost 4 bases and J lost 8, with 21 bases in between. CDR1 MDHEN and CDR2 SYDVKM come from the germline V gene. DNA of the CDR3: TGTGCCAGCAGTTCGACCCCCAGCTACGGGGCAGATGAGCAGTTCTTC. Its protein is CASSSTPSYGADEQFF.

This sequence joins TRBV20-1 and TRBJ2-7; 13 bases agree with TRBD2. CDR1 and CDR2 from the germline V gene are DFQATT and SNEGSKA (reference sequence). The CDR3 runs to 16 residues. CDR3 nucleotide sequence: TGCAGCGCCACCGGGACTAGCGGGAATTTGGGCTATGAGCAGTACTTC. Translated: CSATGTSGNLGYEQYF.

CDR3 sequence reads: CASSESLDEQYF. In nucleotides, the CDR3 is TGTGCCAGCAGTGAGTCTCTTGACGAGCAGTACTTC. The genes are TRBV6-1 and TRBJ2-5; D not certain. TRBJ2-7 explains the end of the DNA better; the J call may be wrong. Germline assignment: CDR1 MNHNS and CDR2 SASEGT. The CDR3 sequence is 12 residues long.

Comments on this clonotype: The junction departs from germline at one end; a sequencing error may be responsible. V gene TRBV3-1 combines with J gene TRBJ1-2; 7 bases fit TRBD1. This CDR3 contains 15 residues. Germline-derived CDR1 and CDR2 are LGHDT and YNNKEL (reference sequence). CDR3 in amino acids: CASSQATGQSAGYTF. In nucleotides, the CDR3 is TGTGCCAGCAGTCAAGCGACAGGGCAGTCGGCTGGCTACACCTTC.

This chain joins TRBV7-9 and TRBJ2-3, with 10 bases lining up with TRBD1. V shed 2 bases, J shed 0 bases, and the junction held 8 bases outside the gene matches. The CDR3 is 18 amino acids. Germline CDR1 is SEHNR and CDR2 is FQNEAQ (reference sequence). CDR3 amino acids: CASSLLRQGQGSTDTQYF. DNA of the CDR3: TGTGCCAGCAGCTTATTGAGGCAGGGACAGGGGAGCACAGATACGCAGTATTTT.

This clonotype was recorded a few times. The V and J genes are TRBV7-6 and TRBJ2-7; D is perhaps TRBD2 (5 bases). V lost 0 bases and J lost 3, with 12 bases in between. This CDR3 has 15 amino acids. Per the germline V gene, CDR1 is SGHVS and CDR2 is FNYEAQ. As DNA, the CDR3 is TGTGCCAGCAGCTTAGCAGGGAGCCAGCTCTACGAGCAGTACTTC. Its protein is CASSLAGSQLYEQYF.

This clonotype turned up a few times. V usage is TRBV10-3 and J usage is TRBJ2-7, with a tentative D call TRBD2 (7 bases). CDR3 length: 14 residues. CDR1 and CDR2 from the germline V gene are ENHRY and SYGVKD. V shed 6 bases and J shed 3 bases, with 15 bases lying between them. CDR3 in amino acids: CAIRPRGGNYEQYF. Written as DNA, the CDR3 is TGTGCCATCAGACCGAGGGGGGGAAACTACGAGCAGTACTTC.

The gene calls are TRBV20-1 and TRBJ2-5; D is unresolved. There are 14 residues in the CDR3. V was shortened by 6 bases and J by 11 bases, with 25 bases between the two germline ends. Germline V gene sequence: CDR1 DFQATT, CDR2 SNEGSKA (reference sequence). DNA of the CDR3: TGCAGTGCGGGCAGACTCGACCCTTACAATGAGCAGTACTTC. Translated: CSAGRLDPYNEQYF.

This chain links TRBV20-1 with TRBJ2-1; the match to TRBD2 covers 7 bases. The CDR3 totals 15 residues. Germline-derived CDR1 and CDR2 are DFQATT and SNEGSKA (reference sequence). J gave up 3 bases and V 6 bases, and 11 bases lay outside the gene matches. The DNA of the CDR3 is TGCAGTGCCATAAAGCGGGAAAAACTCTACAATGAGCAGTTCTTC. This translates into CSAIKREKLYNEQFF.

V gene TRBV6-1 combines with J gene TRBJ1-6, with 7 positions matching TRBD1. The CDR3 covers 16 residues. The V gene's germline CDR1 is MNHNS and CDR2 SASEGT. V dropped 6 bases and J dropped 5; count of bases not matched to a gene: 10. The DNA of the CDR3 is TGTGCCAGCAGGATGGACCGGGACAGAGATAATTCACCCCTCCACTTT. It is translated as CASRMDRDRDNSPLHF.

In its sample, this clonotype was seen once. A much larger clone differs from this one at a single base, so this may be a read error. The chain employs TRBV6-1 and TRBJ2-2; 16 positions match TRBD2. This CDR3 is built from 15 residues. The germline V gene has CDR1 MNHNS and CDR2 SASEGT. CDR3 in DNA: TGTGCCGGTCCGGGACTAGCGGGGGGGATCGGGAAGCTGTTTTTT. This translates into CAGPGLAGGIGKLFF.

The chain joins TRBV14 to TRBJ2-3; no clear D. The germline CDR1 and CDR2 sequences are SGHDN and FVKESK. The V end was cut by 4 bases, the J end by 7 bases, with 9 bases between. The CDR3 contains 12 residues. The CDR3 loop reads CASSPPGYTQYF. In DNA form, the CDR3 reads TGTGCCAGCAGCCCTCCCGGATATACGCAGTATTTT.